This T cell receptor (beta chain) was identified during a study of CD8 T cells in ankylosing spondylitis. This clonotype was seen at least ten times. Quantitative 5'-RACE with molecular barcodes produced the TCR beta libraries. TCRdb re-called the 5' RACE reads with MiXCR, one entry per CDR3 protein. The sample carries about 120,000 distinct CDR3 sequences, roughly an eighth recorded once. The CDR3 extends over 11 amino acids. Trimming pared 7 bases from V and 4 bases from J, leaving 10 bases between. The germline gives CDR1 DFQATT, CDR2 SNEGSKA (reference sequence). The sequenced material came from blood, either unsorted or a sorted T cell fraction (not recorded which). This chain connects TRBV20-1 to TRBJ1-1; D is perhaps TRBD1 (6 bases). This TCR came from a female donor with ankylosing spondylitis or in good health (not recorded which). The CDR3 DNA reads as TGCAGTGGGGTGGGGGCCACTGAAGCTTTCTTT. Protein: CSGVGATEAFF.